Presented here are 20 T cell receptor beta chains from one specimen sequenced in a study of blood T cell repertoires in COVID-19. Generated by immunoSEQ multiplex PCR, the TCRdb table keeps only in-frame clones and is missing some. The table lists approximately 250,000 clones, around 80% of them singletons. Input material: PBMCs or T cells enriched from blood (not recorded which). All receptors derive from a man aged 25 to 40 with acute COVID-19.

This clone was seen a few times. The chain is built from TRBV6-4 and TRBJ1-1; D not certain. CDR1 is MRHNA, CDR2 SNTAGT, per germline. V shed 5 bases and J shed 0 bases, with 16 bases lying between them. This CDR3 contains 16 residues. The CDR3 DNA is TGTGCCAGCAGTCCTGGTTCGTATAGCATGAACACTGAAGCTTTCTTT. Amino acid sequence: CASSPGSYSMNTEAFF.

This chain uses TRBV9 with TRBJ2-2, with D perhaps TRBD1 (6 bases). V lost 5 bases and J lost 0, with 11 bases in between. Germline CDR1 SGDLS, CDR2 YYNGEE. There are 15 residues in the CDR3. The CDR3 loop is CASRGDTTNTGELFF. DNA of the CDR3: TGTGCCAGCAGGGGGGACACCACGAACACCGGGGAGCTGTTTTTT.

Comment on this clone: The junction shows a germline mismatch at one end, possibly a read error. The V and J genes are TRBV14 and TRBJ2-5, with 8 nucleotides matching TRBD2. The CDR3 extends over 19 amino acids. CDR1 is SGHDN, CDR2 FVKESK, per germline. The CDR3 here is CASSSPRPASGGSQEIQYF. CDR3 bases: TGTGCCAGCAGCTCTCCACGCCCCGCAAGCGGGGGAAGCCAAGAGATCCAGTACTTC.

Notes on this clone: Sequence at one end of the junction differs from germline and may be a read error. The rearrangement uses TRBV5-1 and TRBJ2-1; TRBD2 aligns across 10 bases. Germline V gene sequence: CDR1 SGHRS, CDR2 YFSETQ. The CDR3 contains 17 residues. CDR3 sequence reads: CASSLNPASGSTDEQFF. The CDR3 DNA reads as TGTGCCAGCAGCTTGAACCCCGCTAGCGGGAGTACGGATGAGCAGTTCTTC.

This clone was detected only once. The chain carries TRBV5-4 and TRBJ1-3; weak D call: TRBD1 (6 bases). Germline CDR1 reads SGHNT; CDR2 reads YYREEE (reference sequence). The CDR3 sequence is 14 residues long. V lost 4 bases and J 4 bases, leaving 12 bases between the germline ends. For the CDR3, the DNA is TGTGCCAGCAGCCAACAGGGATCCGGAAACACCATATATTTT. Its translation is CASSQQGSGNTIYF.

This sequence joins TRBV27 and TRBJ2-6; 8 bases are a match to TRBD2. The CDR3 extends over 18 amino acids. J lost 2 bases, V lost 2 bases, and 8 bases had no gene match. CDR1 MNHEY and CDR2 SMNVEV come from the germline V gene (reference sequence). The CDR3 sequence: CASSLRLAGLAGANVLTF. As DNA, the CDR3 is TGTGCCAGCAGTTTACGTCTAGCGGGCCTCGCTGGGGCCAACGTCCTGACTTTC.

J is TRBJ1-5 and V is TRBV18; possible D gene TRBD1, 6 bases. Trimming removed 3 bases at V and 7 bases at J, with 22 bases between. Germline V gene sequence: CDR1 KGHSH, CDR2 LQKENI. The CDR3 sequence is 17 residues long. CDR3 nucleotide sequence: TGTGCCAGCTCACCTCGTCAGGGGATGGGGGACGGACAGCCCCAGCATTTT. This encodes CASSPRQGMGDGQPQHF.

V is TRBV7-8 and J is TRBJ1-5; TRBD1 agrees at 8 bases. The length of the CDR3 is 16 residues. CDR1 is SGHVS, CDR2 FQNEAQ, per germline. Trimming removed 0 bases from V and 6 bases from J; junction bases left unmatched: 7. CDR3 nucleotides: TGTGCCAGCAGCTTAGCTGTGGGACAGGTATCTCAGCCCCAGCATTTT. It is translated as CASSLAVGQVSQPQHF. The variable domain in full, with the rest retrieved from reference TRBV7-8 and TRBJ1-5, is GAGVSQSPRYKVAKRGQDVALRCDPISGHVSLFWYQQALGQGPEFLTYFQNEAQLDKSGLPSDRFFAERPEGSVSTLKIQRTQQEDSAVYLCASSLAVGQVSQPQHFGDGTRLSIL.

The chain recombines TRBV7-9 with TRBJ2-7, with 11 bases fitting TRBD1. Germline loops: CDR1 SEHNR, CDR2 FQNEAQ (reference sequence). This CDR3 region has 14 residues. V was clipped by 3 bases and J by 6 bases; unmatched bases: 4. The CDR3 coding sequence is TGTGCCAGCAGCTTCGGACAGGGGGCGTCCGAGCAGTACGTC. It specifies CASSFGQGASEQYV.

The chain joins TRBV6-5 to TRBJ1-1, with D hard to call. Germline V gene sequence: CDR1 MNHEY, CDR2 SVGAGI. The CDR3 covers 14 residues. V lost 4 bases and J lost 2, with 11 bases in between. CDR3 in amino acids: CASSSSRQNTEAFF. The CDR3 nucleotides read TGTGCCAGCAGTTCTAGCCGCCAAAACACTGAAGCTTTCTTT.

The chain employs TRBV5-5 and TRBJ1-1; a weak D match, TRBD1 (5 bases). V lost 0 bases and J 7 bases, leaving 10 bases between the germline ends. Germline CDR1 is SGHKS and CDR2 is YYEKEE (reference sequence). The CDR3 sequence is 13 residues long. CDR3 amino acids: CASSLAGGNEAFF. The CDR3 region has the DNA TGTGCCAGCAGCTTGGCTGGGGGGAATGAAGCTTTCTTT.

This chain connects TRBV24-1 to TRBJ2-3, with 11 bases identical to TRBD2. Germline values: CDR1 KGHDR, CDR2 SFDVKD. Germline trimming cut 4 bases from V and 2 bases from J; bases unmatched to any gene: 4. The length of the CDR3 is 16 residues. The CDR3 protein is CATSEGSGRVTDTQYF. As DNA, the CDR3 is TGTGCCACCAGTGAGGGTAGCGGGAGGGTCACAGATACGCAGTATTTT.

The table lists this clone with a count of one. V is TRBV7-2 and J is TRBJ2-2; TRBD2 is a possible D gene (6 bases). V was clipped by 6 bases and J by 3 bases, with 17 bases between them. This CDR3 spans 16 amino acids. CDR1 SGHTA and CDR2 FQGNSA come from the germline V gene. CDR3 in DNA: TGTGCCAGCAGGATCCCGAGGAGGGCCGACACCGGGGAGCTGTTTTTT. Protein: CASRIPRRADTGELFF.

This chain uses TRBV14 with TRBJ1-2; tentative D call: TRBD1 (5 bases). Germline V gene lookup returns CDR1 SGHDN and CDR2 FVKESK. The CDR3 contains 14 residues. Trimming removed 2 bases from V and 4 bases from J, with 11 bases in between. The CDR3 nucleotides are TGTGCCAGCAGCCAAATCCAGGGCAGCTATGGCTACACCTTC. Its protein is CASSQIQGSYGYTF.

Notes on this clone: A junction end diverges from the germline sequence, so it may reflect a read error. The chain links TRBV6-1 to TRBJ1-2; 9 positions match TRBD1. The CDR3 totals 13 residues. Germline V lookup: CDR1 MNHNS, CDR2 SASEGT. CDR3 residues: CASREDRGYGYTF. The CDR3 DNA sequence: TGTGCCAGCAGGGAAGACAGGGGGTATGGCTACACCTTC.

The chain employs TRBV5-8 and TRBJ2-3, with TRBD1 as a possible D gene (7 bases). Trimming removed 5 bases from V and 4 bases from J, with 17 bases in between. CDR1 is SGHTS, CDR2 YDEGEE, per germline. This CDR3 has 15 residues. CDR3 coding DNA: TGTGCCAGCAGGGGGGGACAGCCCATTGCAGATACGCAGTATTTT. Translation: CASRGGQPIADTQYF. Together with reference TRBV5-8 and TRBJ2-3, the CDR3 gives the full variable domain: EAGVTQSPTHLIKTRGQQATLRCSPISGHTSVYWYQQALGLGLQFLLWYDEGEERNRGNFPPRFSGRQFPNYSSELNVNALELEDSALYLCASRGGQPIADTQYFGPGTRLTVL.

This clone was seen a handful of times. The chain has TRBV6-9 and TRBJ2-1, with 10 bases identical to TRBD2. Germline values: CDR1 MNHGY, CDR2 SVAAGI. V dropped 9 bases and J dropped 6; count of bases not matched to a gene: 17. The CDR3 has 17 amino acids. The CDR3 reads CARGPTKRGGVVNEQFF. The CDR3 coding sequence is TGTGCCAGGGGACCCACTAAGCGGGGGGGTGTGGTCAATGAGCAGTTCTTC.

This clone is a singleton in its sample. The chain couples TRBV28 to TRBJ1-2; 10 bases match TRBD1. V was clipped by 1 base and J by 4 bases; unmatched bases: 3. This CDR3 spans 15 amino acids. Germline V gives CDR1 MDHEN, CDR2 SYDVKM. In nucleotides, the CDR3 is TGTGCCAGCAGTTTATTAGGGACAGGGGTCTATGGCTACACCTTC. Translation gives CASSLLGTGVYGYTF.

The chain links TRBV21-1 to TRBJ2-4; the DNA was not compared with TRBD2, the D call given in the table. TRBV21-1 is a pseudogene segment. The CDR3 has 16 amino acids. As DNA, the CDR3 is TGTGCCAGCAGCTCGGGAACAGACCTAGCCAAAAACATTCAGTACTTC. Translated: CASSSGTDLAKNIQYF.

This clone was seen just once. The chain's CDR3 is CASSLRQSNTEAFF. The CDR3 nucleotides read TGTGCCAGCAGTTTACGACAGTCGAACACTGAAGCTTTCTTT. The rearrangement uses TRBV27 and TRBJ1-1; TRBD1 is a possible D gene (5 bases). In germline, CDR1 is MNHEY, CDR2 SMNVEV (reference sequence). This CDR3 has 14 amino acids. The germline V and J ends were trimmed by 2 bases and 1 base, with 8 bases remaining between them.